This T cell receptor beta chain was recovered during a study of blood T cell repertoires in COVID-19. Study-wide background: Whether acute or convalescent, the COVID-19 samples came from the United States, Italy and Spain. T cells, B-cell-depleted T cells, or PBMCs provided the cDNA or gDNA that served as material.

In the source study's methods: Estimation of nucleated cell counts was performed using reference gene primer amplification. The assay was immunoSEQ multiplex PCR, and TCRdb's table has in-frame clones only and misses some. V and J calls and clone size are as listed in that table; D and trimming were resolved from the DNA. The sample holds under 300,000 clones, approximately 85% seen once. This clone was recorded once. Trimming took 5 bases from V and 1 from J; bases not matched to a gene: 4. The CDR3 contains 15 residues. Germline V gene lookup returns CDR1 SEHNR and CDR2 FQNEAQ (reference sequence). Sequenced sample: peripheral blood. The rearrangement joins TRBV7-9 to TRBJ2-5; TRBD2 matches at 10 bases. The receptor was derived from a woman younger than 45 with acute or convalescent COVID-19. The CDR3 region has the DNA TGTGCCAGCAGCGCACTAGCGGGGCTCCAAGAGACCCAGTACTTC. Protein product: CASSALAGLQETQYF.